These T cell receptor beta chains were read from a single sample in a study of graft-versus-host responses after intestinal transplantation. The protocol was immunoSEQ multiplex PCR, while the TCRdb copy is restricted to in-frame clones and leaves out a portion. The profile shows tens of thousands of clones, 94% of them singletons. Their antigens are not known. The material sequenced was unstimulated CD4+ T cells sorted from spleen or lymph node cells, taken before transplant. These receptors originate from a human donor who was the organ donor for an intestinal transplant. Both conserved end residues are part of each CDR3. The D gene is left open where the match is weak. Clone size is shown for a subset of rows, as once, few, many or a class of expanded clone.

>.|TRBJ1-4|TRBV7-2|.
TGTGCCAGCAGCCTTTCCGGTGAGACAGCGCACGTTGGAAAACTGTTTTTT
CASSLSGETAHVGKLFF
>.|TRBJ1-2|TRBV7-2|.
TGTGCCAGCAGTTGGGACAAAAACTATGGCTACACCTTC
CASSWDKNYGYTF
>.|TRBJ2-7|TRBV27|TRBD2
TGTGCCAGCAGTTTACGCCCTAGCGGGGGGGTATCCTACGAGCAGTACTTC
CASSLRPSGGVSYEQYF
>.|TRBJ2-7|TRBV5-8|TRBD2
TGTGCCAGCAGCTCCGAACTAGCGGGGACTCACGAGCAGTACTTC
CASSSELAGTHEQYF
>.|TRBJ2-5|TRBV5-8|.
TGTGCCAGCAGCTCTGGAGGAACTAGGGGAGAGACCCAGTACTTC
CASSSGGTRGETQYF
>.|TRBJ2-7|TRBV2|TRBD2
TGTGCCAGCAGTTCGGGACTAGCGGGGCCCTACGAGCAGTACTTC
CASSSGLAGPYEQYF
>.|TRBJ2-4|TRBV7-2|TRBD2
TGTGCCAGCAGCTTAGGGTTTGCGGGGGGACGGAACATTCAGTACTTC
CASSLGFAGGRNIQYF
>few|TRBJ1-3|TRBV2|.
TGTGCCAGCAGTGATAACGGCCTAACCATATATTTT
CASSDNGLTIYF
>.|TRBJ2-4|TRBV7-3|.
TGTGCCAGCAGCCCCGGAGGGGGGGGGAGAAACATTCAGTACTTC
CASSPGGGGRNIQYF
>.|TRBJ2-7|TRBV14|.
TGTGCCAGCAGCTTTGCCGGACCCCTCTCCTACGAGCAGTACTTC
CASSFAGPLSYEQYF
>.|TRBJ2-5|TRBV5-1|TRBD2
TGCGCCAGCAGCTCTTCGCTAGCGGGGGGGCAAGAGACCCAGTACTTC
CASSSSLAGGQETQYF
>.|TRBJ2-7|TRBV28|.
TGTGCCAGCAGTTCGACAGAAACCTACGAGCAGTACTTC
CASSSTETYEQYF
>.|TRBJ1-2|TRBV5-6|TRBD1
TGTGCCAGCCGCTTGACAGGGGGCGCGAACTATGGCTACACCTTC
CASRLTGGANYGYTF
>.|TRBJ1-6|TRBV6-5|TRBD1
TGTGCCAGCAGGGGGACAGGGGCCCATAATTCACCCCTCCACTTT
CASRGTGAHNSPLHF
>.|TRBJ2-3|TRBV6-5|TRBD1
TGTGCCAGTGGGGACAGGGGCGTCACAGATACGCAGTATTTT
CASGDRGVTDTQYF
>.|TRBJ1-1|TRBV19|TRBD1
TGTGCCAGTAGGGGGGAACCACAGGGGCGGAACACTGAAGCTTTCTTT
CASRGEPQGRNTEAFF
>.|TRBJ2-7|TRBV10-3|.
TGTGCCATCAGTGGCGAACTAGCTAAAATGTACGAGCAGTACTTC
CAISGELAKMYEQYF
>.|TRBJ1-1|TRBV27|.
TGTGCCAGCAGGGTTTCCACAGGTGGAGAAGCTCTCTTT
CASRVSTGGEALF
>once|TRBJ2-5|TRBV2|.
TGTGCCAGCAGTGAGGAGAGACAGTATAAAGAGACCCAGTACTTC
CASSEERQYKETQYF
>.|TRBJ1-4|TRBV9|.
TGTGCCAGCAGCGCCCTTTGGGGGCCAAACGAAAAACTGTTTTTT
CASSALWGPNEKLFF
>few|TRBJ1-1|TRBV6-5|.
TGTGCCAGCAGTTACAGGGGGAACACTGAAGCTTTCTTT
CASSYRGNTEAFF
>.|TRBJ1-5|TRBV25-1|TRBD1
TGTGCCAGCAGTGAGGGTGGACAGGGGTATGGTCAGCCCCAGCATTTT
CASSEGGQGYGQPQHF
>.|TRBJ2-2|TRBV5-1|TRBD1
TGCGCCAGCAGCCGTGACAGGGTGGGCACCGGGGAGCTGTTTTTT
CASSRDRVGTGELFF
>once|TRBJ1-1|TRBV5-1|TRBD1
TGCGCCAGCAGCTCCCCGACGGGACAGCCTTTCGGCACTGAAGCTTTCTTT
CASSSPTGQPFGTEAFF
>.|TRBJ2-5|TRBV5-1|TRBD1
TGCGCCAGCAGCTTGGGCACAGGGGGACTGTCACTAGAGACCCAGTACTTC
CASSLGTGGLSLETQYF
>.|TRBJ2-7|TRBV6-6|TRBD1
TGTGCCAGCAGTTACTACGGGACAGATAGCCCCTACGAGCAGTACTTC
CASSYYGTDSPYEQYF
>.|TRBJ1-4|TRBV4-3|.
TGCGCCAGCAGCCGACTACAAGGTGAAAAACTGTTTTTT
CASSRLQGEKLFF
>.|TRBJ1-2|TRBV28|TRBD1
TGTGCCAGCAGGACAGGGTTTGCCTATGGCTACACCTTC
CASRTGFAYGYTF
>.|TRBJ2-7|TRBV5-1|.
TGCGCCAGCAGCTTCAGGGACTCCTACGAGCAGTACTTC
CASSFRDSYEQYF
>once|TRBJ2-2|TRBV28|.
TGTGCCAGCAGTCTCCCAGTCTACACCGGGGAGCTGTTTTTT
CASSLPVYTGELFF
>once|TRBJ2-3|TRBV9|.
TGTGCCAGCAGCGTACGCGGGGCCGCCCCTAGCACAGATACGCAGTATTTT
CASSVRGAAPSTDTQYF
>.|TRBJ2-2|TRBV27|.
TGTGCCAGCAGTTTGGGGCGGGGGAACACCGGGGAGCTGTTTTTT
CASSLGRGNTGELFF
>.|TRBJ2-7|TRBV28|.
TGTGCCAGCAGTATCGGAGGTGGTTACGAGCAGTACTTC
CASSIGGGYEQYF
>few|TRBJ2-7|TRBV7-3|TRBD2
TGTGCCAGCAGCCGTAGCGGGGGGGCCTACGAGCAGTACTTC
CASSRSGGAYEQYF
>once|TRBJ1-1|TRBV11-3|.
TGTGCCAGCAGCTTATTCTGGGAGCAGGGGCCCGAAGCTTTCTTT
CASSLFWEQGPEAFF
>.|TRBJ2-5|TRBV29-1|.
TGCAGCGTTGTTAGGCAGACCCAAGACGGGACCCAGTACTTC
CSVVRQTQDGTQYF
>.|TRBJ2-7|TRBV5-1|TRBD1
TGCGCCAGCAGCTTGGCGGGACAGGAGGACGAGCAGTACTTC
CASSLAGQEDEQYF
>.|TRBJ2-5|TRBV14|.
TGTGCCAGCAGCCAAGATCGATCGGGGTCAGAGACCCAGTACTTC
CASSQDRSGSETQYF
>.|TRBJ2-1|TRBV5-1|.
TGCGCCAGCAGCCCGGCAAAGGGCAGAGACAATGAACAGTTCTTC
CASSPAKGRDNEQFF
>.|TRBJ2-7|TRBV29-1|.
TGCAGCGTTATCGCGGCCTACGAGCAGTACTTC
CSVIAAYEQYF
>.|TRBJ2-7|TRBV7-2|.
TGTGCCAGCAGCTTCTGGGACGAGCAGTACTTC
CASSFWDEQYF
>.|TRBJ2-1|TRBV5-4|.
TGTGCCAGCAGCTTGGGGTCTACCTACAATGAGCAGTTCTTC
CASSLGSTYNEQFF
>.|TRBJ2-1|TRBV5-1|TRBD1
TGCGCCAGCAGCTTTGGGACAGGGCAGTACAATGAGCAGTTCTTC
CASSFGTGQYNEQFF
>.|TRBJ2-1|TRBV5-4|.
TGTGCCAGCAGCCACCTTGCGACATTTGGACGATACAATGAGCAGTTCTTC
CASSHLATFGRYNEQFF
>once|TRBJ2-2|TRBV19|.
TGTGCCAGTAGTCGGCAGGTCACCGGGGAGCTGTTTTTT
CASSRQVTGELFF
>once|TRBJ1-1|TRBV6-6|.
TGTGCCAGCAGTTACCCAGGGACCAGTGAAGCTTTCTTT
CASSYPGTSEAFF
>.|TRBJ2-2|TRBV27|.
TGTGCCAGCAGTTACATGAACACCGGGGAGCTGTTTTTT
CASSYMNTGELFF
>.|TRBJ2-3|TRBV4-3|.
TGCGCCAGCAGCCCGACAGTATACACAGATACGCAGTATTTT
CASSPTVYTDTQYF
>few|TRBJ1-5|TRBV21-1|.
TGTGCCAGCAGCCAACCATACAGGGGGGTGTATAGCAATCAGCCCCAGCATTTT
CASSQPYRGVYSNQPQHF
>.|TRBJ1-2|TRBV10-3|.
TGTGCCATCAGTGACGATCGGCCAGGCACTTCGGGCTATGGCTACACCTTC
CAISDDRPGTSGYGYTF